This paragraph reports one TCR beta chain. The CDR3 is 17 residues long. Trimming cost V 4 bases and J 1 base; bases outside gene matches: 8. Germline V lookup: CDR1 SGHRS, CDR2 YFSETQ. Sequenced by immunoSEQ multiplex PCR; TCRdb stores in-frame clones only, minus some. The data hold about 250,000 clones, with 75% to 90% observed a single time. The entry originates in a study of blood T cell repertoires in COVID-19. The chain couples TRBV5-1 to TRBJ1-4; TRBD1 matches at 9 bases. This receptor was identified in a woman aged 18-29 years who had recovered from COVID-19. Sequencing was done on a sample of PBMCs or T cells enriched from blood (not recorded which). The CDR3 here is CASSPGQGDGTNEKLFF. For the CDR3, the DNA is TGCGCCAGCAGCCCGGGACAGGGAGATGGAACTAATGAAAAACTGTTTTTT.